One sample yielded the 22 T cell receptor beta chains listed below, sequenced in a study of T-cell reconstitution after alpha-beta-depleted transplantation in children. As it was prepared, the TCRbeta library received unique molecular identifiers. Each CDR3 protein is one row after TCRdb ran MiXCR on the PCR reads. Among 130,000 to 150,000 distinct CDR3 sequences listed, 8% to 10% were seen once. The material sequenced was PBMCs, mostly from graft donor cells, taken 180 days after TCRalphabeta/CD19-depleted stem cell transplant. These receptors all come from a female patient between 2 and 15 years old who had a stem cell transplant for congenital amegakaryocytic thrombocytopenia, so the T cells may come from the graft donor.

The gene calls are TRBV19 and TRBJ2-7; a possible D gene is TRBD2 (6 bases). V was cut by 8 bases and J by 3 bases, with 11 bases left in between. The CDR3 has 12 residues. Germline V gives CDR1 LNHDA, CDR2 SQIVND (reference sequence). CDR3 bases: TGTGCCAGTGGGGGGACTCTCTACGAGCAGTACTTC. This translates into CASGGTLYEQYF.

This chain uses TRBV20-1 with TRBJ2-5, with TRBD1 matching over 10 bases. J gave up 5 bases and V 6 bases, and 9 bases lay outside the gene matches. CDR1 and CDR2 (germline): DFQATT, SNEGSKA (reference sequence). The CDR3 loop spans 14 amino acids. CDR3 bases: TGCAGTGCGTGCCGGACAGGGGGGTTCGAGACCCAGTACTTC. It encodes CSACRTGGFETQYF.

At least ten counts were recorded for this clonotype. The rearrangement joins TRBV20-1 to TRBJ2-1; D gene ambiguous. This CDR3 has 9 residues. The germline CDR1 and CDR2 sequences are DFQATT and SNEGSKA (reference sequence). The CDR3, as DNA: TGCAGCCTCGGCTTTGAGCAGTTCTTC. This gives the protein CSLGFEQFF.

This clonotype was detected many times. The rearrangement links TRBV5-4 to TRBJ2-5; TRBD1 aligns across 8 bases. The CDR3 has 13 amino acids. The trim removed 7 bases at V and 3 bases at J, leaving 5 bases unmatched. The germline V gene encodes CDR1 SGHNT and CDR2 YYREEE (reference sequence). CDR3 loop: CASWDRIEETQYF. As DNA, the CDR3 is TGTGCCAGCTGGGACAGGATTGAAGAGACCCAGTACTTC.

This clonotype was seen a few times. Germline is not matched at one junction end, which may reflect a read error. This sequence joins TRBV20-1 and TRBJ1-1, with a possible D match to TRBD1 (6 bases). Germline V gene lookup returns CDR1 DFQATT and CDR2 SNEGSKA (reference sequence). This CDR3 has 18 amino acids. The CDR3 DNA is TGCAGTGCTAGTTATGTGGGAGGGACACAACCCATGAAAACTGAAGCTTTCTTT. Protein product: CSASYVGGTQPMKTEAFF.

V gene TRBV5-6 combines with J gene TRBJ2-7; D gene uncertain. Germline CDR1 and CDR2: SGHDT and YYEEEE. Between the trimmed V and J ends, which lost 4 bases and 6 bases, there was a span of 11 bases. This CDR3 comprises 12 residues. The chain's CDR3 is CASSRGSFEQYF. CDR3 sequence (DNA): TGTGCCAGCAGCCGCGGTTCGTTCGAGCAGTACTTC.

This clonotype was observed many times. This chain joins TRBV4-2 and TRBJ2-1; 10 bases match TRBD2. The CDR3 consists of 13 residues. V lost 4 bases and J lost 16; bases outside the gene matches: 10. Per the germline V gene, CDR1 is LGHNA and CDR2 is YNFKEQ. The CDR3 spells CASSLGDSGRAFF. DNA for the CDR3: TGTGCCAGCAGCCTCGGGGACAGCGGGAGGGCCTTCTTC.

The J gene is TRBJ2-1, the V gene TRBV11-1; 8 bases map to TRBD2. This CDR3 comprises 16 residues. Per germline, CDR1 SGHAT and CDR2 FQDESV (reference sequence). V shed 5 bases, J shed 1 base, and the junction held 7 bases outside the gene matches. In DNA form, the CDR3 reads TGTGCCAGCAGCCCACCCTCGGGGGGGTCCTACAATGAGCAGTTCTTC. Its protein product is CASSPPSGGSYNEQFF.

The CDR3 loop is CASSLKTSRDSPYEQYF. The CDR3 coding sequence is TGTGCCAGCAGCTTAAAAACGTCAAGGGACAGTCCCTACGAGCAGTACTTC. The V gene is TRBV7-3, the J gene TRBJ2-7, with 7 bases lining up with TRBD1. CDR3 length: 17 residues. The junction had 11 bases not matched to a gene; V was cut back by 1 base and J by 2 bases. Per germline, CDR1 SGHTA and CDR2 FQGTGA.

This clonotype has a count of ten or more. The chain has TRBV5-1 and TRBJ2-7, with 8 bases lining up with TRBD2. The CDR3 has 13 residues. Germline assignment: CDR1 SGHRS and CDR2 YFSETQ. V was clipped by 2 bases and J by 4 bases; unmatched bases: 2. CDR3 DNA: TGCGCCAGCAGCTTTGAGCGGGAGTACGAGCAGTACTTC. Its protein is CASSFEREYEQYF.

This clonotype was detected ten times or more. The chain links TRBV5-1 to TRBJ2-3; the D gene is possibly TRBD1 (6 bases). Germline CDR1 and CDR2: SGHRS and YFSETQ. V lost 4 bases to trimming and J lost 7 bases, with 19 bases between them. This CDR3 spans 15 amino acids. In nucleotides, the CDR3 is TGCGCCAGCAGCCAGGGGTGGTCTGGACCTAATACGCAGTATTTT. Translation gives CASSQGWSGPNTQYF.

This clonotype appeared many times. The rearrangement uses TRBV10-3 and TRBJ2-1; 9 nucleotides align to TRBD1. V lost 0 bases and J lost 5; bases outside the gene matches: 5. Germline-derived CDR1 and CDR2 are ENHRY and SYGVKD. CDR3 length: 16 amino acids. CDR3 amino acids: CAISESDRGWNNEQFF. CDR3 coding DNA: TGTGCCATCAGTGAGTCTGACAGGGGGTGGAACAATGAGCAGTTCTTC.

The chain uses TRBV6-2 or TRBV6-3 and TRBJ2-7; the D is unclear. CDR1 and CDR2 from the germline V gene are MNHEY and SVGEGT. The length of the CDR3 is 14 residues. V lost 0 bases and J lost 0, with 6 bases in between. The CDR3: CASSYSGFSYEQYF. The CDR3 region has the DNA TGTGCCAGCAGTTACTCGGGTTTCTCCTACGAGCAGTACTTC.

The J gene is TRBJ2-3, the V gene TRBV20-1, with TRBD2 matching over 10 bases. Germline CDR1 reads DFQATT; CDR2 reads SNEGSKA (reference sequence). This CDR3 region has 12 residues. V gave up 7 bases and J gave up 7 bases; unmatched junction bases: 5. The CDR3 loop is CSVRLAGYTQYF. CDR3 in DNA: TGCAGTGTCCGACTAGCGGGTTATACGCAGTATTTT.

This clonotype appeared many times. V gene TRBV5-1 combines with J gene TRBJ2-5; 11 bases map to TRBD2. The CDR3 covers 19 residues. J was trimmed by 5 bases and V by 0 bases; bases with no gene match: 15. The germline CDR1 and CDR2 sequences are SGHRS and YFSETQ. CDR3 loop: CASSLVLAGAGYRRETQYF. CDR3 bases: TGCGCCAGCAGCTTGGTACTAGCGGGAGCTGGTTATCGTCGGGAGACCCAGTACTTC.

This clonotype was counted a few times. This rearrangement joins TRBV20-1 to TRBJ2-7; TRBD2 agrees at 10 bases. V lost 6 bases, J lost 3 bases, and 5 bases stayed unmatched. The CDR3 loop spans 13 amino acids. Germline loops: CDR1 DFQATT, CDR2 SNEGSKA (reference sequence). The CDR3 DNA reads as TGCAGTGCCCGACTAGCGGGTTACTACGAGCAGTACTTC. Protein sequence: CSARLAGYYEQYF.

At least ten counts were recorded for this clonotype. V and J are TRBV12-3 or TRBV12-4 and TRBJ2-1; TRBD1 is a possible D gene (6 bases). V lost 7 bases to trimming and J lost 5 bases, with 15 bases between them. The CDR3 length is 14 residues. The CDR3 nucleotides are TGTGCCAGCATTCGGGACAAGCTCAACAATGAGCAGTTCTTC. Translated, it gives CASIRDKLNNEQFF.

There are many counts of this clonotype. The rearrangement links TRBV20-1 to TRBJ2-7; no clear D. The germline V gene has CDR1 DFQATT and CDR2 SNEGSKA (reference sequence). V was shortened by 4 bases and J by 2 bases, with 12 bases between the two germline ends. This CDR3 has 13 amino acids. CDR3 bases: TGCAGTGCTAAGTCCGCGACAACCTACGAGCAGTACTTC. This translates into CSAKSATTYEQYF.

This clonotype was seen only a few times. The chain carries TRBV5-4 and TRBJ2-3, with 10 bases aligning to TRBD2. This CDR3 comprises 15 residues. V trimming: 1 base; J trimming: 4 bases; junction bases outside the gene matches: 3. Germline V gene lookup returns CDR1 SGHNT and CDR2 YYREEE (reference sequence). CDR3 protein: CASSLPSGGADTQYF. The CDR3 DNA reads as TGTGCCAGCAGCTTGCCTAGCGGGGGAGCAGATACGCAGTATTTT.

The sample holds many counts of this clonotype. This sequence joins TRBV5-5 and TRBJ1-2; D unresolved. Germline V gene sequence: CDR1 SGHKS, CDR2 YYEKEE (reference sequence). Trimming stripped 1 base from V and 2 bases from J, with 12 bases between. This CDR3 is built from 15 residues. The CDR3 protein is CASSLSPGDNYGYTF. The DNA of the CDR3 is TGTGCCAGCAGCTTGTCTCCAGGCGACAACTATGGCTACACCTTC.

This clonotype was found many times. The rearrangement links TRBV12-3 or TRBV12-4 to TRBJ2-3; a weak D match, TRBD1 (6 bases). V was clipped by 3 bases and J by 4 bases, with 14 bases between them. The CDR3 runs to 15 residues. In DNA form, the CDR3 reads TGTGCCAGCAGTTTTCAGGGGTTATTCGCAGATACGCAGTATTTT. Amino acid sequence: CASSFQGLFADTQYF.

The chain recombines TRBV20-1 with TRBJ2-1, with TRBD2 matching over 10 bases. CDR3 length: 13 amino acids. Looked up from germline, CDR1 is DFQATT and CDR2 is SNEGSKA (reference sequence). The J segment lost 9 bases and the V segment lost 7 bases, leaving 9 bases of the junction unmatched. This chain's CDR3 is CSVASGGVGEQFF. CDR3 sequence (DNA): TGCAGTGTTGCGAGCGGGGGGGTGGGTGAGCAGTTCTTC.